The 23 T cell receptor beta chains below all came from one sample that was sequenced in a study of blood T cell repertoires in COVID-19. Some clones are missing from TCRdb's copy, which holds only in-frame ones; the method was immunoSEQ multiplex PCR. The data contain approximately 300,000 clones, 65% to 90% of them singletons. Sequenced material: PBMCs or T cells enriched from blood (not recorded which). These receptors all come from a woman aged 18-29 years who had recovered from COVID-19.

This chain links TRBV21-1 with TRBJ2-1; no check of the table's D call, TRBD2, against the DNA was made. TRBV21-1 is a pseudogene segment. The length of the CDR3 is 14 residues. DNA of the CDR3: TGTGCCAGTCCTCTGCGGGGGGGCCGACATGAGCAGTTCTTC. It codes for CASPLRGGRHEQFF.

This clone appeared once. V and J are TRBV3-1 (or the pseudogene TRBV3-2) and TRBJ2-1; 8 nucleotides line up with TRBD2. Germline loops: CDR1 LGHDT, CDR2 YNNKEL (reference sequence). The CDR3 is made up of 16 amino acids. The V gene end was trimmed by 1 base and the J gene end by 0 bases; junction bases not matched to a gene: 2. CDR3 nucleotide sequence: TGTGCCAGCAGCCAAGCGAGCGGGGGCTCCTACAATGAGCAGTTCTTC. This codes for CASSQASGGSYNEQFF.

This clone was found once. The chain joins TRBV4-1 to TRBJ2-7; 10 nucleotides align to TRBD1. Germline V gives CDR1 MGHRA, CDR2 YSYEKL. The CDR3 is 16 residues long. V dropped 6 bases and J dropped 0; count of bases not matched to a gene: 8. The chain's CDR3 is CASRGTGVVSSYEQYF. Written as DNA, the CDR3 is TGCGCCAGCAGGGGGACAGGGGTGGTCAGCTCCTACGAGCAGTACTTC.

DNA for the CDR3: TGTGCCAGTAGTCCTTCCGGGACAGGGGCCACTGAAGCTTTCTTT. The encoded protein is CASSPSGTGATEAFF. The chain joins TRBV19 to TRBJ1-1, with 10 positions matching TRBD1. CDR1 is LNHDA and CDR2 is SQIVND in the germline V gene (reference sequence). The CDR3 is made up of 15 amino acids. V lost 5 bases and J lost 4; bases outside the gene matches: 7.

The genes are TRBV5-6 and TRBJ1-5, with a possible D match to TRBD1 (5 bases). This CDR3 spans 14 amino acids. V was pared by 4 bases and J by 4 bases, with 12 bases between. The germline gives CDR1 SGHDT, CDR2 YYEEEE. This CDR3 reads CASSPGGVNQPQHF. The CDR3 DNA reads as TGTGCCAGCAGCCCTGGGGGGGTAAATCAGCCCCAGCATTTT.

The gene calls are TRBV6-6 and TRBJ2-7; 8 bases are a match to TRBD2. Germline values: CDR1 MNHNY, CDR2 SVGAGI (reference sequence). With 7 bases clipped from V and 3 bases from J, the junction kept 8 bases outside the gene matches. The CDR3 has 14 amino acids. The CDR3 coding sequence is TGTGCCAGCAACGGACGGGAGGGCCTCTACGAGCAGTACTTC. Amino acid sequence: CASNGREGLYEQYF.

The J gene is TRBJ1-2, the V gene TRBV7-9; TRBD1 matches at 7 bases. V lost 5 bases to trimming and J lost 4 bases; unmatched junction nucleotides: 7. Germline assignment: CDR1 SEHNR and CDR2 FQNEAQ (reference sequence). CDR3 length equals 14 residues. CDR3 nucleotide sequence: TGTGCCAGCAGCCTTCAGGAGGGGGCCTATGGCTACACCTTC. This sequence encodes CASSLQEGAYGYTF.

The rearrangement uses TRBV12-5 and TRBJ2-7; D perhaps matches TRBD1 (6 bases). This CDR3 has 14 residues. CDR1 is LGHNT and CDR2 is FRNRAP in the germline V gene. The V and J ends lost 6 bases and 2 bases respectively, with 14 bases between them. The CDR3: CASGQTGAAYEQYF. In DNA, the CDR3 is TGTGCTAGTGGCCAGACAGGTGCGGCCTACGAGCAGTACTTC.

The chain employs TRBV18 and TRBJ1-1; 8 bases are a match to TRBD1. Germline V gives CDR1 KGHSH, CDR2 LQKENI. CDR3 size: 13 residues. Germline trimming cut 5 bases from V and 3 bases from J; bases unmatched to any gene: 2. The CDR3 DNA follows: TGTGCCAGCTCAACGACAGGGGACACTGAAGCTTTCTTT. It encodes CASSTTGDTEAFF.

The chain is built from TRBV11-1 and TRBJ2-5, with 9 positions matching TRBD1. V lost 8 bases and J lost 5; bases outside the gene matches: 6. The CDR3 consists of 13 residues. Germline assignment: CDR1 SGHAT and CDR2 FQDESV (reference sequence). The CDR3 bases are TGTGCCAGCGAGCGGGACAGGGATGAGACCCAGTACTTC. The encoded protein is CASERDRDETQYF. The full variable domain, its missing parts supplied by reference TRBV11-1 and TRBJ2-5, is EAEVAQSPRYKITEKSQAVAFWCDPISGHATLYWYRQILGQGPELLVQFQDESVVDDSQLPKDRFSAERLKGVDSTLKIQPAELGDSAMYLCASERDRDETQYFGPGTRLLVL.

This clone was detected many times. The chain combines TRBV19 with TRBJ2-2, with a tentative D call TRBD2 (5 bases). V was cut by 6 bases and J by 4 bases, with 12 bases left in between. The CDR3 covers 14 residues. CDR1 LNHDA and CDR2 SQIVND come from the germline V gene (reference sequence). The CDR3 protein is CASSGVAGTGELFF. The CDR3 DNA reads TGTGCCAGTAGCGGGGTTGCGGGCACCGGGGAGCTGTTTTTT.

The rearrangement links TRBV21-1 to TRBJ1-2; the D call of TRBD1 is as the table states it, not checked on the DNA. TRBV21-1 is annotated as a pseudogene. CDR3 size: 17 residues. The CDR3 bases are TGTGCCAGCAGCAATATAGGGACAGGATACCGCTACTATGGCTACACCTTC. Translation gives CASSNIGTGYRYYGYTF.

V gene TRBV27 combines with J gene TRBJ2-7; perhaps TRBD1 as D (7 bases). Germline V lookup: CDR1 MNHEY, CDR2 SMNVEV (reference sequence). The CDR3 runs 15 residues. V dropped 2 bases and J dropped 2 bases, with 13 bases sitting between them. CDR3: CASSLRGPGAYEQYF. In DNA, the CDR3 is TGTGCCAGCAGTTTAAGGGGGCCGGGGGCCTACGAGCAGTACTTC.

The chain employs TRBV5-4 and TRBJ2-6, with TRBD1 matching over 9 bases. J gave up 1 base and V 4 bases, and 6 bases lay outside the gene matches. The CDR3 has 17 amino acids. CDR1 SGHNT and CDR2 YYREEE come from the germline V gene (reference sequence). In DNA form, the CDR3 reads TGTGCCAGCAGCCGGGGACAGGGACCTTCTGGGGCCAACGTCCTGACTTTC. Encoded protein: CASSRGQGPSGANVLTF.

The chain is built from TRBV6-5 and TRBJ1-2; TRBD1 matches 7 bases. CDR1 MNHEY and CDR2 SVGAGI come from the germline V gene. The CDR3 contains 15 residues. The trim removed 2 bases at V and 2 bases at J, leaving 5 bases unmatched. CDR3 amino acids: CASSYTQQGNYGYTF. DNA for the CDR3: TGTGCCAGCAGTTACACCCAACAGGGGAACTATGGCTACACCTTC.

J is TRBJ2-7 and V is TRBV14; D perhaps matches TRBD1 (5 bases). Germline values: CDR1 SGHDN, CDR2 FVKESK. V shed 3 bases and J shed 2 bases, with 11 bases lying between them. The CDR3 totals 14 residues. CDR3 sequence (DNA): TGTGCCAGCAGCCACACAGGAATACCCTACGAGCAGTACTTC. It encodes CASSHTGIPYEQYF. Variable domain in full (rest from reference TRBV14 and TRBJ2-7): EAGVTQFPSHSVIEKGQTVTLRCDPISGHDNLYWYRRVMGKEIKFLLHFVKESKQDESGMPNNRFLAERTGGTYSTLKVQPAELEDSGVYFCASSHTGIPYEQYFGPGTRLTVT.

The chain joins TRBV28 to TRBJ2-7; D is possibly TRBD1 (6 bases). Germline CDR1 reads MDHEN; CDR2 reads SYDVKM. The CDR3 is 12 residues long. Trimming stripped 5 bases from V and 3 bases from J, with 8 bases between. CDR3 amino acids: CASSTQGYEQYF. The DNA for the CDR3 is TGTGCCAGCAGTACACAGGGCTACGAGCAGTACTTC.

This clone was counted a single time. The CDR3 spells CASSETPWGLAGTQYF. CDR3 DNA sequence: TGTGCCAGCAGCGAGACCCCCTGGGGACTAGCTGGGACCCAGTACTTC. V gene TRBV9 combines with J gene TRBJ2-5, with TRBD2 matching 9 bases. V lost 3 bases and J lost 7; bases outside the gene matches: 13. From germline, CDR1 is SGDLS and CDR2 YYNGEE. This CDR3 is built from 16 residues.

Concerning this clone: The sample has other DNA sequences that encode this CDR3 too. This chain joins TRBV5-1 and TRBJ2-2; D ambiguous. This CDR3 spans 14 amino acids. Trimming took off 0 bases at V and 3 bases at J, with 6 bases between the two ends. Germline values: CDR1 SGHRS, CDR2 YFSETQ. The CDR3 DNA reads as TGCGCCAGCAGCTTGGAGCGCTACACCGGGGAGCTGTTTTTT. It is translated as CASSLERYTGELFF.

The chain has TRBV29-1 and TRBJ1-1, with D perhaps matching TRBD1 (6 bases). Germline lookup yields CDR1 SQVTM and CDR2 ANQGSEA. V was trimmed by 7 bases and J by 3 bases, leaving 15 bases between them. The CDR3 contains 13 residues. The CDR3 bases are TGCAGCGCAAATACAGGGTACCACACTGAAGCTTTCTTT. As protein: CSANTGYHTEAFF.

The count of this clone is one. The chain recombines TRBV6-5 with TRBJ1-1, with D uncertain. This CDR3 has 13 amino acids. Trimming pared 8 bases from V and 0 bases from J, leaving 10 bases between. CDR1 MNHEY and CDR2 SVGAGI come from the germline V gene. The CDR3 DNA reads TGTGCCAGCCACTCCGATTTGAACACTGAAGCTTTCTTT. This encodes CASHSDLNTEAFF.

The genes are TRBV5-1 and TRBJ2-6; 7 positions agree with TRBD2. Looked up from germline, CDR1 is SGHRS and CDR2 is YFSETQ. The CDR3 spans 19 residues. Trimming took 0 bases from V and 0 from J; bases not matched to a gene: 9. Here the CDR3 DNA reads TGCGCCAGCAGCTTGGATGCGGGGGTGTTGGGCTCTGGGGCCAACGTCCTGACTTTC. Translated, it gives CASSLDAGVLGSGANVLTF.

The CDR3 region has the DNA TGTGCCAGCAGCTCCCGACAGGGGAGGAATGAGCAGTTCTTC. This translates into CASSSRQGRNEQFF. The chain couples TRBV3-1 (or the pseudogene TRBV3-2) to TRBJ2-1; 8 positions agree with TRBD1. Germline CDR1 is LGHDT and CDR2 is YNNKEL (reference sequence). Trimming took 5 bases from V and 7 from J; bases not matched to a gene: 7. This CDR3 spans 14 amino acids.